This record looks at one TCR beta chain sequence and its context. This sample stems from a study of T cell responses to AZD1222 COVID-19 vaccine. Study-wide background: Pooled in the analysis were second doses at about 4 or about 12 weeks.

Assay: immunoSEQ multiplex PCR; the TCRdb copy retains only in-frame clones and omits some. Altogether about 140,000 clones are present, 92% being singletons, with the ten largest covering approximately 5.4%. The CDR3 has 18 residues. V was clipped by 4 bases and J by 7 bases; unmatched bases: 17. The sequence came from an adult in good health. The V gene is TRBV5-3, the J gene TRBJ2-3; TRBD1 matches at 11 bases. TRBV5-3 is noted as an ORF with a role that remains uncertain. Sequenced material: peripheral blood, taken on day 0 of AZD1222 vaccination. The CDR3 reads CARSPAIPRTGGSYTQYF. DNA for the CDR3: TGTGCCAGAAGCCCCGCAATCCCACGGACAGGGGGCTCCTATACGCAGTATTTT.